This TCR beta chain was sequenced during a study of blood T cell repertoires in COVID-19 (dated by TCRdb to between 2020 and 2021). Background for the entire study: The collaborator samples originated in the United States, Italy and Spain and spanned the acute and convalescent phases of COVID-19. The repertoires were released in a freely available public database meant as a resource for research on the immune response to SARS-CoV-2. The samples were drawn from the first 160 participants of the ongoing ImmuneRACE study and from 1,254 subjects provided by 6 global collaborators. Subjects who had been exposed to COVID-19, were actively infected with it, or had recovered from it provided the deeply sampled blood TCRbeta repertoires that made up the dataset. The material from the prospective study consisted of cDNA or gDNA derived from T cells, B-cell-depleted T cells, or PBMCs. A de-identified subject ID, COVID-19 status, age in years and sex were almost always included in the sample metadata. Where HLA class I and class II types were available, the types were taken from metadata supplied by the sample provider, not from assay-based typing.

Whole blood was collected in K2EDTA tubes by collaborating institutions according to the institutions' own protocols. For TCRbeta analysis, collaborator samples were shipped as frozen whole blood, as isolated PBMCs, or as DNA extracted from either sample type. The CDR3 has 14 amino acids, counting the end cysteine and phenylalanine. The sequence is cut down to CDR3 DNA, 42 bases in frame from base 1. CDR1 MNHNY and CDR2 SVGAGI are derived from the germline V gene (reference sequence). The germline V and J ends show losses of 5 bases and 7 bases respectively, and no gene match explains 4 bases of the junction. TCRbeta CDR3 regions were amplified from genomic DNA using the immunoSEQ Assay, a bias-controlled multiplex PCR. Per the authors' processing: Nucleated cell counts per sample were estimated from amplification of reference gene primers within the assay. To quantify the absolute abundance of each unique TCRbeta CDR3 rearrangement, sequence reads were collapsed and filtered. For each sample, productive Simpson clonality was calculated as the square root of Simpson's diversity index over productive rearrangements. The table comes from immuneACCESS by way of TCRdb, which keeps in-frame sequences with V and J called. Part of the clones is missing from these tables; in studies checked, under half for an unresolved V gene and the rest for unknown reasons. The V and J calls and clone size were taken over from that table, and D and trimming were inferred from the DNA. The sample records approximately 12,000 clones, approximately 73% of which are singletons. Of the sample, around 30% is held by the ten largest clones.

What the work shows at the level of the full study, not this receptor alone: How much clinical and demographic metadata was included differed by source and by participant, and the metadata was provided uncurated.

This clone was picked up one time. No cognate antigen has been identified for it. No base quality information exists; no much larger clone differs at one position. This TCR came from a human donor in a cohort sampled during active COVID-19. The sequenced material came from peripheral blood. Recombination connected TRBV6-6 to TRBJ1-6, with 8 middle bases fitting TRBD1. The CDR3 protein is CASSLDRANSPLHF. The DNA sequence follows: TGTGCCAGCAGTCTGGACAGGGCGAATTCACCCCTCCACTTT.